Listed below are T cell receptor beta chains from one sample, sequenced in a study of human T cells and chemical hapten exposure. MiXCR, applied by TCRdb to the RACE reads, yields one record per CDR3 protein. Found here are tens of thousands of distinct CDR3 sequences, 10% to 11% of them singletons; the top ten hold over 4%. The source material was whole blood, sampled in connection with sensitization to the hapten diphenylcyclopropenone (DPC). The source is a woman in her 50s with alopecia areata. Some clones in this sample may be carry-over from other donors' samples. CDR3s include the opening cysteine and the closing phenylalanine or tryptophan. The order of the fields is J gene, V gene, D gene, CDR3 length, clone size, CDR3 DNA, CDR3 protein. A D gene is named only where the DNA matches it firmly. Not every row has a clone size; where given, it reads once, few, many or a size class.

J: TRBJ1-1
V: TRBV7-9
D: NA
length: 15
size: few
DNA: TGTGCCAGCAGCTCCGACAAGAAAATAACACCAGGGCCTTTCTTT
CDR3: CASSSDKKITPGPFF

J: TRBJ1-3
V: TRBV7-2
D: NA
length: 16
size: NA
DNA: TGTGCCAGCAGCTTAGGGGCAGCTTCATTTGGAAACACCATATATTTT
CDR3: CASSLGAASFGNTIYF

J: TRBJ1-2
V: TRBV20-1
D: NA
length: 11
size: NA
DNA: TGCAGTGCTAGATCCTTAGAGGGCTACACCTTC
CDR3: CSARSLEGYTF

J: TRBJ1-5
V: TRBV20-1
D: NA
length: 15
size: few
DNA: TGCAGTGCCCTGGGGGTCAGGAGGGGCAATCAGCCCCAGCATTTT
CDR3: CSALGVRRGNQPQHF

J: TRBJ2-1
V: TRBV7-8
D: TRBD2
length: 15
size: many
DNA: TGTGCCAGCAGCTCCCTGAGCGGGGGGGCAGGTGAGCAGTTCTTC
CDR3: CASSSLSGGAGEQFF

J: TRBJ2-7
V: TRBV18
D: TRBD1
length: 17
size: NA
DNA: TGTGCCAGCTCTCCAAGCCGGGACAGTTATTCTTCCTACGAGCAGTACTTC
CDR3: CASSPSRDSYSSYEQYF

J: TRBJ2-3
V: TRBV6-5
D: TRBD1
length: 14
size: NA
DNA: TGTGCCAGCAGTCCGGGACAGTACACAGATACGCAGTATTTT
CDR3: CASSPGQYTDTQYF

J: TRBJ2-4
V: TRBV6-6
D: TRBD1
length: 14
size: few
DNA: TGTGCCAGCAGTTACTCAGGGACAGAAAACATTCAGTACTTC
CDR3: CASSYSGTENIQYF

J: TRBJ1-5
V: TRBV18
D: NA
length: 16
size: few
DNA: TGTGCCAGCTCACCACGAGGACAGTCGGGCAATCAGCCCCAGCATTTT
CDR3: CASSPRGQSGNQPQHF

J: TRBJ2-2
V: TRBV7-2
D: TRBD2
length: 15
size: few
DNA: TGTGCCAGCAGCCACAGCGGGGTAAACACCGGGGAGCTGTTTTTT
CDR3: CASSHSGVNTGELFF

J: TRBJ2-1
V: TRBV4-2
D: NA
length: 16
size: few
DNA: TGTGCCAGCAGCCCCCCGAGGGGGAGTCGTATAAATGAGCAGTTCTTC
CDR3: CASSPPRGSRINEQFF

J: TRBJ1-5
V: TRBV19
D: TRBD1
length: 13
size: many
DNA: TGTGCCAGTACCGGGACAGATTATCAGCCCCAGCATTTT
CDR3: CASTGTDYQPQHF

J: TRBJ2-7
V: TRBV7-9
D: TRBD2
length: 20
size: NA
DNA: TGTGCCAGCAGCTCCGCCGGGACTAGCGGGGGATTGACACGCTCCTACGAGCAGTACTTC
CDR3: CASSSAGTSGGLTRSYEQYF

J: TRBJ2-1
V: TRBV7-9
D: NA
length: 11
size: few
DNA: TGTGCCAGCCGCTTAAGGGCGGAGCAGTTCTTC
CDR3: CASRLRAEQFF

J: TRBJ2-3
V: TRBV4-2
D: NA
length: 16
size: many
DNA: TGTGCCAGCAGCCAGACGGGGCAGAGCAACACAGATACGCAGTATTTT
CDR3: CASSQTGQSNTDTQYF

J: TRBJ2-2
V: TRBV24-1
D: NA
length: 15
size: few
DNA: TGTGCCACCAGTGCCCCTGGACAGAGCACCGGGGAGCTGTTTTTT
CDR3: CATSAPGQSTGELFF

J: TRBJ1-6
V: TRBV5-5
D: TRBD1
length: 18
size: NA
DNA: TGTGCCAGCAGCTTGCGGTACAATCGACAGGGACGGAATTCACCCCTCCACTTT
CDR3: CASSLRYNRQGRNSPLHF

J: TRBJ2-7
V: TRBV29-1
D: NA
length: 13
size: NA
DNA: TGCAGCGTCCCGGGACCCTCTCTCTACGAGCAGTACTTC
CDR3: CSVPGPSLYEQYF

J: TRBJ1-3
V: TRBV5-1
D: TRBD1
length: 17
size: many
DNA: TGCGCCAGCAGCCAGAGCGGACAGGTCCTCTCTGGAAACACCATATATTTT
CDR3: CASSQSGQVLSGNTIYF